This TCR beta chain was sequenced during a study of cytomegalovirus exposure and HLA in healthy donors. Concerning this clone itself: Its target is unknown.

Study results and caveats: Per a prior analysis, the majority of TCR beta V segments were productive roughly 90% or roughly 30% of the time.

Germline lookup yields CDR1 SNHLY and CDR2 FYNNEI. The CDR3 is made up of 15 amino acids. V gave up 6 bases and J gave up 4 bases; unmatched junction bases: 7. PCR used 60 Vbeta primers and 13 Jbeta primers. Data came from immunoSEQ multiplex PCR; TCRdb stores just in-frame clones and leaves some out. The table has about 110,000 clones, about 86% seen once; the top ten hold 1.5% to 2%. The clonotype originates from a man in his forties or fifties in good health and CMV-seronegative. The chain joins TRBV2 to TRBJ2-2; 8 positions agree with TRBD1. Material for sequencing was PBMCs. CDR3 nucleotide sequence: TGTGCCAGCAGGGGGCCAGGGGGCTTCACCGGGGAGCTGTTTTTT. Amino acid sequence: CASRGPGGFTGELFF.